This T cell receptor beta chain was obtained from a study of identical twins. The study's findings and limits: It was cross-sectional statistical analysis, not following the same donors, that the conclusions relied on.

About this clonotype itself: As yet, its antigen is unknown.

Template switching added a universal primer site, and cDNA bore unique molecular identifiers. Using its own MiXCR run on the 5' RACE reads, TCRdb lists one record per CDR3 protein. Altogether about 470,000 distinct CDR3 sequences are present, about 24% being singletons, with the ten largest covering around 3%. CDR3 length: 14 amino acids. Germline assignment: CDR1 SGHKS and CDR2 YYEKEE (reference sequence). Deletions cut 4 bases from V and 2 bases from J, with 7 bases between. The same sample was also used in a study of T cells expressing NK-cell markers. From that second work: Several of the experiments relied on an anti-gamma-delta TCR antibody so that only alpha-beta TCR T cells were sorted.

V gene TRBV5-5 combines with J gene TRBJ2-6; D gene unclear. The origin of this receptor is a woman aged 18-35 years in good health. Sequencing used CD4+ T cells sorted from blood. The CDR3 loop is CASSRPAGANVLTF. DNA of the CDR3: TGTGCCAGCAGCCGCCCTGCTGGGGCCAACGTCCTGACTTTC.